These 18 T cell receptor beta chains came from one sample sequenced in a study of blood T cell repertoires in COVID-19. Clones were read by immunoSEQ multiplex PCR, and TCRdb kept only the in-frame ones, dropping some. Of 200,000 to 250,000 clones listed, about 86% were seen once; the top ten hold around 10%. The sample taken for sequencing was PBMCs or T cells enriched from blood (not recorded which). These receptors all stem from a woman in her fifties or sixties with acute COVID-19.

Written as DNA, the CDR3 is TGTGCCAGCAGCTTAGGGGGGCTCGGAGAGACCCAGTACTTC. It is translated as CASSLGGLGETQYF. The rearrangement links TRBV7-2 to TRBJ2-5, with a weak D call TRBD1 (6 bases). The CDR3 is made up of 14 amino acids. Germline CDR1 is SGHTA and CDR2 is FQGNSA. Trimming stripped 1 base from V and 4 bases from J, with 10 bases between.

The CDR3 loop reads CASSPGQSTDTQYF. Here the CDR3 DNA reads TGTGCCAGTAGCCCGGGACAGAGCACAGATACGCAGTATTTT. The V call is TRBV19, the J call TRBJ2-3; 7 positions match TRBD1. Germline V CDR1 and CDR2: LNHDA, SQIVND (reference sequence). The CDR3 contains 14 residues. The J segment lost 0 bases and the V segment lost 6 bases, leaving 3 bases of the junction unmatched.

This clone was counted only a few times. The rearrangement links TRBV7-9 to TRBJ1-1; 8 bases map to TRBD1. This CDR3 has 14 amino acids. J gave up 4 bases and V 4 bases, and 5 bases lay outside the gene matches. The germline V gene has CDR1 SEHNR and CDR2 FQNEAQ (reference sequence). DNA of the CDR3: TGTGCCAGCAGCTCGCAGGGGGCGGGCACTGAAGCTTTCTTT. It translates to CASSSQGAGTEAFF.

The rearrangement joins TRBV14 to TRBJ2-1, with TRBD2 matching 16 bases. The germline V gene has CDR1 SGHDN and CDR2 FVKESK. The trim removed 4 bases at V and 7 bases at J, leaving 10 bases unmatched. CDR3 length: 18 residues. In nucleotides, the CDR3 is TGTGCCAGCAGCCTGGGACTAGCGGGGGGGCCTGGGAGGAATGAGCAGTTCTTC. Protein: CASSLGLAGGPGRNEQFF.

The chain is built from TRBV7-2 and TRBJ2-3, with TRBD2 matching over 9 bases. With V trimmed by 1 base and J by 4 bases, 9 bases remained unmatched. Germline assignment: CDR1 SGHTA and CDR2 FQGNSA. This CDR3 is 17 amino acids long. CDR3 region: CASSLVILRGGADTQYF. The CDR3, as DNA: TGTGCCAGCAGCTTAGTTATTTTGCGGGGGGGCGCAGATACGCAGTATTTT.

This clone came up a few times. V and J are TRBV7-2 and TRBJ2-7; perhaps TRBD1 as D (6 bases). The CDR3 has 18 amino acids. Per the germline V gene, CDR1 is SGHTA and CDR2 is FQGNSA. V was clipped by 3 bases and J by 4 bases, with 25 bases between them. The CDR3: CASSFRALRGQLAYEQYF. DNA of the CDR3: TGTGCCAGCAGCTTTAGAGCGCTTCGTGGACAGCTAGCTTACGAGCAGTACTTC.

The chain recombines TRBV30 with TRBJ1-6; no definite D call. Germline V lookup: CDR1 GTSNPN, CDR2 SVGIG (reference sequence). The CDR3 sequence is 13 residues long. Trimming took 4 bases from V and 9 from J, leaving 13 bases between them. The CDR3 spells CAWMEGFGSPLHF. The CDR3 nucleotides are TGTGCCTGGATGGAGGGCTTTGGTTCACCCCTCCACTTT.

This rearrangement joins TRBV6-4 to TRBJ2-3; 10 bases map to TRBD1. The junction had 5 bases not matched to a gene; V was cut back by 4 bases and J by 4 bases. Germline-derived CDR1 and CDR2 are MRHNA and SNTAGT. This CDR3 contains 15 residues. In DNA, the CDR3 is TGTGCCAGCAGTGCCGGACAGGGGGTACCAGATACGCAGTATTTT. This codes for CASSAGQGVPDTQYF.

Here the CDR3 DNA reads TGTGCCAGCAGCGGGCTCCGGGACAGGGGGCAAAATGAGCAGTTCTTC. This sequence encodes CASSGLRDRGQNEQFF. The V gene is TRBV9, the J gene TRBJ2-1; 12 nucleotides align to TRBD1. Germline V CDR1 and CDR2: SGDLS, YYNGEE. The ends lost 3 bases at V and 7 bases at J; junction bases unmatched: 8. The CDR3 has 16 residues.

V and J are TRBV3-1 (or the pseudogene TRBV3-2) and TRBJ2-1; D might be TRBD2 (6 bases). Per the germline V gene, CDR1 is LGHDT and CDR2 is YNNKEL (reference sequence). The CDR3 is 14 amino acids. V was clipped by 3 bases and J by 7 bases, with 13 bases between them. In nucleotides, the CDR3 is TGTGCCAGCAGCCACCGCGGGCGGGGTAATGAGCAGTTCTTC. Translated, it gives CASSHRGRGNEQFF.

For the CDR3, the DNA is TGTGCCAGCAGCTTAGGAGGACAGGGAAGAGGTGAAAAACTGTTTTTT. Protein: CASSLGGQGRGEKLFF. The genes are TRBV7-2 and TRBJ1-4; 8 bases align to TRBD1. CDR3 length: 16 residues. V lost 1 base and J lost 7; bases outside the gene matches: 8. Germline V gene sequence: CDR1 SGHTA, CDR2 FQGNSA. The variable domain in full, completed from reference TRBV7-2 and TRBJ1-4, reads GAGVSQSPSNKVTEKGKDVELRCDPISGHTALYWYRQSLGQGLEFLIYFQGNSAPDKSGLPSDRFSAERTGGSVSTLTIQRTQQEDSAVYLCASSLGGQGRGEKLFFGSGTQLSVL.

This chain joins TRBV19 and TRBJ1-1, with D perhaps TRBD1 (6 bases). The CDR3 totals 14 residues. Deletions cut 5 bases from V and 4 bases from J, with 14 bases between. Germline values: CDR1 LNHDA, CDR2 SQIVND (reference sequence). CDR3 region: CASSSDRGGTEAFF. The DNA for the CDR3 is TGTGCCAGTAGTTCGGACAGAGGCGGCACTGAAGCTTTCTTT.

This chain uses TRBV19 with TRBJ1-5; possible D gene TRBD1, 6 bases. The CDR3 has 15 residues. The germline V and J ends were trimmed by 7 bases and 0 bases, with 13 bases remaining between them. Germline loops: CDR1 LNHDA, CDR2 SQIVND (reference sequence). The CDR3 protein is CASKEQGNSNQPQHF. CDR3 nucleotide sequence: TGTGCCAGTAAGGAACAGGGTAATAGCAATCAGCCCCAGCATTTT.

The CDR3 sequence: CASSLQGTGVYF. The CDR3 DNA reads as TGTGCCAGCAGCCTACAAGGGACAGGGGTTTACTTC. The chain employs TRBV11-1 and TRBJ2-7; 10 bases agree with TRBD1. The CDR3 is 12 residues long. The V gene's germline CDR1 is SGHAT and CDR2 FQDESV (reference sequence). The V and J ends lost 5 bases and 13 bases, in that order; junction bases with no gene match: 8.

The chain recombines TRBV5-1 with TRBJ1-3; 7 nucleotides agree with TRBD1. The J segment lost 8 bases and the V segment lost 4 bases, leaving 9 bases of the junction unmatched. The germline V gene encodes CDR1 SGHRS and CDR2 YFSETQ. The CDR3 sequence is 14 residues long. Written as DNA, the CDR3 is TGCGCCAGCAGCCCGGACAGGATTGGGGACACCATATATTTT. Translating gives CASSPDRIGDTIYF.

The CDR3 DNA is TGTGCTGGGAGGACAACTAATGAAAAACTGTTTTTT. Amino acids: CAGRTTNEKLFF. This rearrangement joins TRBV30 to TRBJ1-4, with D unresolved. Looked up from germline, CDR1 is GTSNPN and CDR2 is SVGIG (reference sequence). The CDR3 totals 12 residues.

The rearrangement joins TRBV11-2 to TRBJ1-3; D gene unclear. The CDR3 has 15 amino acids. Germline CDR1 and CDR2: SGHAT and FQNNGV. V was cut by 5 bases and J by 0 bases, with 11 bases left in between. The CDR3 region is CASSPQQISGNTIYF. The DNA of the CDR3 is TGTGCCAGCAGCCCACAACAGATCTCTGGAAACACCATATATTTT.

This rearrangement joins TRBV4-3 to TRBJ2-7; TRBD2 matches 7 bases. After removal of 0 bases from V and 3 bases from J, the junction contained 5 bases not matched to a gene. CDR1 is LGHNA, CDR2 YSLEER, per germline. CDR3 length: 15 residues. The chain's CDR3 is CASSQDQASGYEQYF. Written as DNA, the CDR3 is TGCGCCAGCAGCCAAGATCAGGCTAGCGGCTACGAGCAGTACTTC.